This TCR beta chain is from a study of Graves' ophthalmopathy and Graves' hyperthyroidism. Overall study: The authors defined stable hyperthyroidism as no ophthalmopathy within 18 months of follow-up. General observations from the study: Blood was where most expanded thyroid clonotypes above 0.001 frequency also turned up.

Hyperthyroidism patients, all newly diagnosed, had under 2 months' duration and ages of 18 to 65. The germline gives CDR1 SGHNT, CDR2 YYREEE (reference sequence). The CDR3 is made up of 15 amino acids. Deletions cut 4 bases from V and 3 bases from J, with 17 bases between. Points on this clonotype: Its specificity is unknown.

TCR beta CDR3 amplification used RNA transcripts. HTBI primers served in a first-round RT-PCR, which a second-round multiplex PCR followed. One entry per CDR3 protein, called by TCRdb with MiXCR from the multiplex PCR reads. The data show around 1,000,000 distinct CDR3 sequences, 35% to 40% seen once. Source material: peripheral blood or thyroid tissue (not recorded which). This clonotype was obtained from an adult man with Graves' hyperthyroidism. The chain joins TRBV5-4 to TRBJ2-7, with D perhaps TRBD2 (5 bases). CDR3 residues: CASSPSGEWGYEQYF. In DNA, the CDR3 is TGTGCCAGCAGCCCGAGTGGGGAGTGGGGCTACGAGCAGTACTTC.